Presented here are 30 T cell receptor beta chains from one specimen sequenced in a study of spatial heterogeneity in lung cancer. TCRdb called the 5' RACE reads again in MiXCR, with one record for every CDR3 protein. Of 20,000 to 25,000 distinct CDR3 sequences listed, around 4.6% are singletons. Documented time point: sample taken at primary tumor resection. Sequenced here: PBMCs, sampled at surgery. The source of these receptors is a male donor with early-stage non-small cell lung cancer.

In its sample, this clonotype was seen many times. The chain recombines TRBV6-5 with TRBJ1-1, with D possibly being TRBD1 (6 bases). Trimming shortened V by 6 bases and J by 1 base, and 9 bases separated the two germline ends. In germline, CDR1 is MNHEY, CDR2 SVGAGI. The CDR3 has 13 residues. The CDR3, as DNA: TGTGCCAGCAGCAGGGGATGGAACACTGAAGCTTTCTTT. The encoded protein is CASSRGWNTEAFF.

This clonotype was seen repeatedly, ten times or more. J is TRBJ1-6 and V is TRBV2; 7 bases fit TRBD1. The germline gives CDR1 SNHLY, CDR2 FYNNEI. Unmatched junction bases numbered 5, after V lost 6 bases and J lost 6 bases. There are 14 residues in the CDR3. CDR3 sequence reads: CASRRDRTNSPLHF. Here the CDR3 DNA reads TGTGCCAGCAGACGGGACAGAACTAATTCACCCCTCCACTTT.

This clonotype appeared many times. The chain couples TRBV6-1 to TRBJ1-2; D not certain. Germline loops: CDR1 MNHNS, CDR2 SASEGT. The CDR3 is 10 residues long. Trimming left V 2 bases short and J 7 bases short, with 2 bases between. The CDR3 reads CASSEIGYTF. In nucleotides, the CDR3 is TGTGCCAGCAGTGAAATTGGCTACACCTTC.

In this sample, this clonotype turned up many times. The chain uses TRBV10-3 and TRBJ2-7, with a possible D match to TRBD1 (6 bases). Trimming cost V 6 bases and J 3 bases, with 9 bases left between them. This CDR3 region has 12 residues. From germline, CDR1 is ENHRY and CDR2 SYGVKD. CDR3: CAIRDSYYEQYF. CDR3 coding DNA: TGTGCCATCAGGGACAGCTACTACGAGCAGTACTTC.

At least ten counts were recorded for this clonotype. V gene TRBV20-1 combines with J gene TRBJ2-2; D is uncertain. V was pared by 0 bases and J by 8 bases, with 10 bases between. Germline CDR1 is DFQATT and CDR2 is SNEGSKA (reference sequence). There are 13 residues in the CDR3. DNA of the CDR3: TGCAGTGCTAGAGATCGGGTGGCTGGGGAGCTGTTTTTT. Protein product: CSARDRVAGELFF.

This clonotype showed up many times. The chain carries TRBV28 and TRBJ1-1; no reliable D call. Trimming shortened V by 10 bases and J by 0 bases, and 9 bases separated the two germline ends. This CDR3 region has 12 residues. Per the germline V gene, CDR1 is MDHEN and CDR2 is SYDVKM. Written as DNA, the CDR3 is TGTGCCACCGTAGTTTTGAACACTGAAGCTTTCTTT. Encoded protein: CATVVLNTEAFF.

This clonotype was recorded at least ten times. This chain links TRBV5-1 with TRBJ2-5; D remains unclear. V was trimmed by 4 bases and J by 1 base, leaving 8 bases between them. CDR1 is SGHRS and CDR2 is YFSETQ in the germline V gene. The CDR3 totals 13 residues. The CDR3 is CASSVRSQETQYF. CDR3 DNA sequence: TGCGCCAGCAGCGTCCGGAGCCAAGAGACCCAGTACTTC.

This clonotype was recorded at least ten times. This chain links TRBV12-3 or TRBV12-4 with TRBJ2-7; TRBD2 is a possible D gene (6 bases). The ends were cut back, 5 bases at V and 3 bases at J, with 11 bases in the middle. The CDR3 runs 13 residues. CDR3 loop: CASSPGVFYEQYF. The DNA of the CDR3 is TGTGCCAGCAGTCCGGGAGTATTCTACGAGCAGTACTTC.

This clonotype came up many times. The chain carries TRBV28 and TRBJ1-5, with D tentatively TRBD1 (5 bases). The germline V gene encodes CDR1 MDHEN and CDR2 SYDVKM. The length of the CDR3 is 14 residues. V lost 3 bases, J lost 11 bases, and 17 bases lay in between. CDR3 in amino acids: CASSFVSGGTAQHF. The CDR3 DNA is TGTGCCAGCAGTTTTGTGTCCGGGGGTACGGCCCAGCATTTT.

This clonotype occurred many times. The chain has TRBV2 and TRBJ2-2; no firm D call. Germline V lookup: CDR1 SNHLY, CDR2 FYNNEI. The CDR3 runs to 16 residues. Trimming removed 3 bases at V and 0 bases at J, with 11 bases between. The CDR3 is CASSESTITNTGELFF. The CDR3 nucleotides read TGTGCCAGCAGTGAGTCTACCATTACGAACACCGGGGAGCTGTTTTTT.

Ten or more counts support this clonotype. This chain links TRBV7-2 with TRBJ2-3; no definite D call. V lost 1 base to trimming and J lost 1 base, with 9 bases between them. This CDR3 has 15 amino acids. Germline CDR1 SGHTA, CDR2 FQGNSA. The CDR3 spells CASSLGAGGTDTQYF. CDR3 DNA sequence: TGTGCCAGCAGCTTAGGGGCAGGTGGCACAGATACGCAGTATTTT.

This clonotype was found many times. This rearrangement joins TRBV30 to TRBJ2-2; 12 positions agree with TRBD2. The CDR3 runs to 17 residues. Losses at the gene ends were 0 bases for V and 7 bases for J; bases not matched to a gene: 9. Per the germline V gene, CDR1 is GTSNPN and CDR2 is SVGIG (reference sequence). CDR3: CAWSVLRLAGEVGELFF. CDR3 coding DNA: TGTGCCTGGAGTGTACTTCGACTAGCGGGAGAAGTCGGGGAGCTGTTTTTT.

This clonotype was seen many times. This chain connects TRBV20-1 to TRBJ1-1; D remains ambiguous. Trimming pared 3 bases from V and 1 base from J, leaving 3 bases between. This CDR3 has 11 residues. The germline V gene encodes CDR1 DFQATT and CDR2 SNEGSKA (reference sequence). The CDR3 reads CSARGNTEAFF. The CDR3, as DNA: TGCAGTGCTAGGGGGAACACTGAAGCTTTCTTT.

This clonotype was counted ten times or more. The J gene is TRBJ2-1, the V gene TRBV20-1, with 12 bases fitting TRBD1. The CDR3 contains 17 residues. J was trimmed by 7 bases and V by 0 bases; bases with no gene match: 10. The germline V gene encodes CDR1 DFQATT and CDR2 SNEGSKA (reference sequence). CDR3 sequence: CSARDRLGDRGRNEQFF. In nucleotides, the CDR3 is TGCAGTGCTAGAGATCGATTAGGGGACAGGGGGCGAAATGAGCAGTTCTTC.

This clonotype has a count of ten or more. The chain combines TRBV7-6 with TRBJ2-2; D gene unclear. V dropped 2 bases and J dropped 1 base, with 2 bases sitting between them. The length of the CDR3 is 13 residues. In germline, CDR1 is SGHVS, CDR2 FNYEAQ. CDR3 sequence reads: CASSLLNTGELFF. CDR3 coding DNA: TGTGCCAGCAGCTTATTGAACACCGGGGAGCTGTTTTTT.

This clonotype appeared many times. The V and J genes are TRBV7-8 and TRBJ2-1; 14 positions match TRBD2. Trimming at V came to 3 bases and at J to 6 bases, leaving 10 bases not matched to a gene. The germline CDR1 and CDR2 sequences are SGHVS and FQNEAQ. This CDR3 is 18 amino acids long. The DNA of the CDR3 is TGTGCCAGCAGCTTCCTGACTAGCGGGGGGGCCGGTGTCAATGAGCAGTTCTTC. This codes for CASSFLTSGGAGVNEQFF. Full variable domain (remainder filled in from reference TRBV7-8 and TRBJ2-1): GAGVSQSPRYKVAKRGQDVALRCDPISGHVSLFWYQQALGQGPEFLTYFQNEAQLDKSGLPSDRFFAERPEGSVSTLKIQRTQQEDSAVYLCASSFLTSGGAGVNEQFFGPGTRLTVL.

This clonotype was seen repeatedly, ten times or more. J is TRBJ1-3 and V is TRBV7-9; possible D gene TRBD1, 5 bases. This CDR3 is built from 15 residues. Germline V gives CDR1 SEHNR, CDR2 FQNEAQ (reference sequence). V was cut by 1 base and J by 0 bases, with 7 bases left in between. CDR3: CASSLGGSSGNTIYF. In DNA, the CDR3 is TGTGCCAGCAGCTTAGGGGGCAGCTCTGGAAACACCATATATTTT.

This clonotype counts as medium-sized (0.01 to 0.1%). This rearrangement joins TRBV27 to TRBJ2-7, with TRBD1 matching over 8 bases. The ends lost 5 bases at V and 2 bases at J; junction bases unmatched: 5. Germline CDR1 is MNHEY and CDR2 is SMNVEV (reference sequence). The CDR3 sequence is 14 residues long. This CDR3 reads CASSARTGTYEQYF. The CDR3 DNA sequence: TGTGCCAGCAGTGCCCGGACAGGGACCTACGAGCAGTACTTC.

CDR3 nucleotide sequence: TGTGCCAGCAGTCCCCCTAGCGGGAGCCTCTCAGATACGCAGTATTTT. Residues: CASSPPSGSLSDTQYF. The J gene is TRBJ2-3, the V gene TRBV6-6; the match to TRBD2 covers 10 bases. Germline values: CDR1 MNHNY, CDR2 SVGAGI (reference sequence). With V trimmed by 5 bases and J by 4 bases, 9 bases remained unmatched. The CDR3 totals 16 residues.

This clonotype was recorded at least ten times. V and J are TRBV2 and TRBJ1-6; D unresolved. Trimming cost V 4 bases and J 6 bases, with 13 bases left between them. Germline CDR1 and CDR2: SNHLY and FYNNEI. The CDR3 sequence is 15 residues long. The CDR3 nucleotides read TGTGCCAGCAGTGCATGGTTTGGATCTAATTCACCCCTCCACTTT. It codes for CASSAWFGSNSPLHF.

Many counts were recorded for this clonotype. The chain carries TRBV5-1 and TRBJ2-5; 9 bases agree with TRBD2. V lost 1 base to trimming and J lost 4 bases; unmatched junction nucleotides: 14. The V gene's germline CDR1 is SGHRS and CDR2 YFSETQ. The CDR3 has 18 residues. CDR3 residues: CASSLPGLIAGAPETQYF. CDR3 nucleotides: TGCGCCAGCAGCTTGCCCGGCCTTATAGCGGGAGCCCCAGAGACCCAGTACTTC.

This clonotype occurred many times. The rearrangement uses TRBV27 and TRBJ1-5, with D hard to call. The CDR3 loop spans 13 amino acids. Germline V gives CDR1 MNHEY, CDR2 SMNVEV (reference sequence). Trimming left V 0 bases short and J 7 bases short, with 7 bases between. CDR3 residues: CASSLSVGQPQHF. CDR3 bases: TGTGCCAGCAGTTTATCCGTAGGACAGCCCCAGCATTTT.

This clonotype was counted only a few times. This chain links TRBV7-8 with TRBJ2-3; 7 nucleotides match TRBD2. Germline CDR1 SGHVS, CDR2 FQNEAQ. V lost 5 bases to trimming and J lost 1 base; unmatched junction nucleotides: 6. CDR3 size: 15 residues. The DNA of the CDR3 is TGTGCCAGCAGCCGCCTAGCGGCCCGCACAGATACGCAGTATTTT. Amino acids: CASSRLAARTDTQYF.

This clonotype has only a few counts. The chain uses TRBV2 and TRBJ1-5, with D unresolved. This CDR3 comprises 15 residues. From germline, CDR1 is SNHLY and CDR2 FYNNEI. The V gene lost 1 base and the J gene lost 0 bases, with 7 bases spanning the gap. CDR3 amino acids: CASSEDGYSNQPQHF. The CDR3 DNA sequence: TGTGCCAGCAGTGAAGATGGTTATAGCAATCAGCCCCAGCATTTT.

This clonotype has ten or more counts. The V call is TRBV2, the J call TRBJ2-7; D is unresolved. Germline V lookup: CDR1 SNHLY, CDR2 FYNNEI. The CDR3 covers 14 residues. The V gene lost 1 base and the J gene lost 1 base, with 8 bases spanning the gap. This chain's CDR3 is CASSEGLGSYEQYF. CDR3 coding DNA: TGTGCCAGCAGTGAAGGGCTGGGATCCTACGAGCAGTACTTC. The variable domain in full, with the rest retrieved from reference TRBV2 and TRBJ2-7, is EPEVTQTPSHQVTQMGQEVILRCVPISNHLYFYWYRQILGQKVEFLVSFYNNEISEKSEIFDDQFSVERPDGSNFTLKIRSTKLEDSAMYFCASSEGLGSYEQYFGPGTRLTVT.

This clonotype was seen many times. Germline and junction disagree at one end, which may indicate a read error. The V and J genes are TRBV7-7 and TRBJ2-7, with TRBD1 matching 9 bases. The length of the CDR3 is 15 residues. Germline V gene sequence: CDR1 SSHAT, CDR2 FNYEAQ (reference sequence). CDR3 nucleotide sequence: TGTGCTAGCAGCTTAGGACAGGGGACGACCTACGAGCAGTACTTC. It encodes CASSLGQGTTYEQYF.

This rearrangement joins TRBV6-5 to TRBJ2-2; D uncertain. The CDR3 length is 14 residues. V gave up 8 bases and J gave up 0 bases, with 10 bases separating them. Germline CDR1 is MNHEY and CDR2 is SVGAGI. CDR3 DNA: TGTGCCAGCGGACGAACCGCGAACACCGGGGAGCTGTTTTTT. Its protein product is CASGRTANTGELFF.

This clonotype was detected many times. The gene calls are TRBV19 and TRBJ1-4, with D unresolved. This CDR3 is 15 amino acids long. V was shortened by 4 bases and J by 3 bases, with 12 bases between the two germline ends. Germline values: CDR1 LNHDA, CDR2 SQIVND (reference sequence). CDR3 DNA sequence: TGTGCCAGTAGTAGCCGGAGGCGTTCTAATGAAAAACTGTTTTTT. It codes for CASSSRRRSNEKLFF. The variable domain in full, completed from reference TRBV19 and TRBJ1-4, reads DGGITQSPKYLFRKEGQNVTLSCEQNLNHDAMYWYRQDPGQGLRLIYYSQIVNDFQKGDIAEGYSVSREKKESFPLTVTSAQKNPTAFYLCASSSRRRSNEKLFFGSGTQLSVL.

The rearrangement joins TRBV7-2 to TRBJ1-6, with no clear D. Trimming took off 4 bases at V and 8 bases at J, with 15 bases between the two ends. The CDR3 consists of 15 residues. The V gene's germline CDR1 is SGHTA and CDR2 FQGNSA. The CDR3 is CASSSRIGTDSPLHF. The CDR3 DNA reads as TGTGCCAGCAGCTCCCGGATTGGTACGGATTCACCCCTCCACTTT.

With regard to this clonotype: Given a much more abundant clone one base away, this may be a read error. The CDR3 region has the DNA TGTGCCAGCAGCTTCTCGACTAGCGGGGGCTACAATAAGCAGTTCTTC. Amino acids: CASSFSTSGGYNKQFF. The chain links TRBV7-9 to TRBJ2-1; 12 positions match TRBD2. The CDR3 has 16 residues. From germline, CDR1 is SEHNR and CDR2 FQNEAQ (reference sequence).